One TCR beta chain is described in this entry. The sample comes from a study of blood T cell repertoires in COVID-19. Looking at the study overall: Sites in the United States, Italy and Spain provided acute and convalescent COVID-19 samples.

Generated by immunoSEQ multiplex PCR, the TCRdb table keeps only in-frame clones and is missing some. The data hold tens of thousands of clones, with roughly 80% observed a single time. The TCR originated in a woman aged 70-85 years with active or convalescent COVID-19. The material sequenced was peripheral blood.

This CDR3 reads CASRGGNTEAFF. In nucleotides, the CDR3 is TGTGCCAGCAGGGGGGGGAACACTGAAGCTTTCTTT. The gene calls are TRBV28 and TRBJ1-1; tentative D call: TRBD1 (5 bases). From germline, CDR1 is MDHEN and CDR2 SYDVKM. Trimming stripped 6 bases from V and 1 base from J, with 6 bases between. The CDR3 totals 12 residues.